One and the same sample provided the 16 T cell receptor beta chains below, sequenced in a study of cytomegalovirus exposure and HLA in healthy donors. The PCR employed 60 Vbeta primers together with 13 Jbeta primers. TCRdb keeps only in-frame clones here, not all; method: immunoSEQ multiplex PCR. The table lists fewer than 150,000 clones, over 75% of them singletons. The source material was PBMCs. These receptor sequences come from a female donor in good health and CMV-seronegative.

The chain has TRBV5-1 and TRBJ1-1; 8 bases line up with TRBD1. Germline CDR1 and CDR2: SGHRS and YFSETQ. Losses at the gene ends were 2 bases for V and 0 bases for J; bases not matched to a gene: 3. This CDR3 contains 15 residues. The CDR3 region has the DNA TGCGCCAGCAGCTTACAGGGGGGTCTGAACACTGAAGCTTTCTTT. It encodes CASSLQGGLNTEAFF.

In DNA form, the CDR3 reads TGTGCCAGCTCGCAGACAGGGACTTCAACTAATGAAAAACTGTTTTTT. It codes for CASSQTGTSTNEKLFF. The rearrangement uses TRBV18 and TRBJ1-4; 7 nucleotides agree with TRBD1. Looked up from germline, CDR1 is KGHSH and CDR2 is LQKENI. J gave up 0 bases and V 6 bases, and 7 bases lay outside the gene matches. This CDR3 comprises 16 residues.

The V call is TRBV5-6, the J call TRBJ1-5, with TRBD1 matching over 9 bases. The trim removed 4 bases at V and 9 bases at J, leaving 8 bases unmatched. The germline V gene has CDR1 SGHDT and CDR2 YYEEEE. The CDR3 is made up of 14 amino acids. CDR3 loop: CASSPGQGGRPQHF. The CDR3 coding sequence is TGTGCCAGCAGCCCGGGACAGGGAGGGAGGCCCCAGCATTTT.

The chain has TRBV7-3 and TRBJ1-1; D remains unclear. Germline V gives CDR1 SGHTA, CDR2 FQGTGA. The CDR3 consists of 14 residues. The V and J ends lost 0 bases and 5 bases respectively, with 10 bases between them. Here the CDR3 DNA reads TGTGCCAGCAGCTTAACGGGGAGGGAAACTGAAGCTTTCTTT. Translating gives CASSLTGRETEAFF.

This clone was detected only once. The chain carries TRBV21-1 and TRBJ2-1; no DNA check was done on the table's D call, TRBD2. TRBV21-1 is a pseudogene. The CDR3 is 16 residues long. The chain's CDR3 is CASSSKAGPTSDEQFF. The CDR3 nucleotides are TGTGCCAGCAGCTCAAAGGCGGGTCCCACTAGCGATGAGCAGTTCTTC.

The rearrangement joins TRBV7-2 to TRBJ1-5, with 7 bases identical to TRBD1. Per germline, CDR1 SGHTA and CDR2 FQGNSA. The CDR3 runs 15 residues. The trim removed 5 bases at V and 5 bases at J, leaving 9 bases unmatched. In nucleotides, the CDR3 is TGTGCCAGCAGCCCCAGGAGGGGGCTGGATCAGCCCCAGCATTTT. This gives the protein CASSPRRGLDQPQHF.

The rearrangement links TRBV7-9 to TRBJ2-1; D is unresolved. Germline CDR1 is SEHNR and CDR2 is FQNEAQ (reference sequence). There are 10 residues in the CDR3. CDR3 bases: TGTGCAGTTAGCCTTAATGAGCAGTTCTTC. Its translation is CAVSLNEQFF.

The rearrangement uses TRBV6-1 and TRBJ2-7, with D possibly being TRBD1 (5 bases). This CDR3 is built from 15 residues. The V and J ends lost 6 bases and 2 bases respectively, with 17 bases between them. The germline CDR1 and CDR2 sequences are MNHNS and SASEGT. CDR3 loop: CASRPGHLLPYEQYF. Written as DNA, the CDR3 is TGTGCCAGCAGGCCCGGACATCTGCTCCCCTACGAGCAGTACTTC.

The chain links TRBV6-1 to TRBJ2-7; TRBD2 aligns across 7 bases. From germline, CDR1 is MNHNS and CDR2 SASEGT. This CDR3 comprises 14 residues. V shed 7 bases and J 0 bases; nucleotides not matched to a gene: 6. The CDR3 region has the DNA TGTGCCAGCACTGAGCGGGGTCTCTCCTACGAGCAGTACTTC. Encoded protein: CASTERGLSYEQYF.

This sequence joins TRBV19 and TRBJ2-1, with 7 bases fitting TRBD2. Germline values: CDR1 LNHDA, CDR2 SQIVND (reference sequence). The V gene end was trimmed by 5 bases and the J gene end by 4 bases; junction bases not matched to a gene: 8. CDR3 length: 15 residues. CDR3 sequence reads: CASSERELKYNEQFF. The CDR3, as DNA: TGTGCCAGTAGTGAGCGGGAACTGAAATACAATGAGCAGTTCTTC.

The chain has TRBV4-2 and TRBJ2-6, with 7 bases that match TRBD2. The CDR3 contains 17 residues. Germline V gene sequence: CDR1 LGHNA, CDR2 YNFKEQ. The J segment lost 1 base and the V segment lost 0 bases, leaving 3 bases of the junction unmatched. The DNA of the CDR3 is TGTGCCAGCAGCCAAGATTGGGGAGGGTCTGGGGCCAACGTCCTGACTTTC. Amino acid sequence: CASSQDWGGSGANVLTF.

This chain joins TRBV2 and TRBJ1-5, with no clear D. V lost 6 bases to trimming and J lost 0 bases, with 18 bases between them. This CDR3 contains 17 residues. Germline CDR1 and CDR2: SNHLY and FYNNEI. CDR3 in DNA: TGTGCCAGCAGGAAACGAAGTTTTGCAGGTAGCAATCAGCCCCAGCATTTT. This gives the protein CASRKRSFAGSNQPQHF.

The chain uses TRBV5-8 and TRBJ1-3, with a possible D match to TRBD1 (6 bases). Trimming took 0 bases from V and 3 from J, leaving 10 bases between them. CDR1 is SGHTS and CDR2 is YDEGEE in the germline V gene. CDR3 length equals 15 residues. CDR3 nucleotides: TGTGCCAGCAGCTTGGACCGGACAGATGGAAACACCATATATTTT. The encoded protein is CASSLDRTDGNTIYF.

This chain joins TRBV28 and TRBJ2-5; possibly TRBD1 for D (6 bases). There are 18 residues in the CDR3. Germline-derived CDR1 and CDR2 are MDHEN and SYDVKM. Trimming stripped 8 bases from V and 0 bases from J, with 25 bases between. The CDR3 loop is CASPPHTGPGHYQETQYF. CDR3 in DNA: TGTGCCAGCCCCCCCCACACAGGGCCGGGACATTACCAAGAGACCCAGTACTTC. Complete variable domain (other parts from reference TRBV28 and TRBJ2-5): DVKVTQSSRYLVKRTGEKVFLECVQDMDHENMFWYRQDPGLGLRLIYFSYDVKMKEKGDIPEGYSVSREKKERFSLILESASTNQTSMYLCASPPHTGPGHYQETQYFGPGTRLLVL.

The chain has TRBV5-4 and TRBJ2-3; 7 nucleotides line up with TRBD1. The ends lost 1 base at V and 2 bases at J; junction bases unmatched: 4. CDR3 length: 15 residues. Germline CDR1 and CDR2: SGHNT and YYREEE (reference sequence). CDR3 loop: CASSLRTGTTDTQYF. CDR3 nucleotide sequence: TGTGCCAGCAGCTTGAGGACAGGAACCACAGATACGCAGTATTTT.

The V and J genes are TRBV10-2 and TRBJ1-2, with a tentative D call TRBD1 (5 bases). V was pared by 5 bases and J by 0 bases, with 10 bases between. The CDR3 length is 14 residues. The germline V gene encodes CDR1 WSHSY and CDR2 SAAADI. DNA of the CDR3: TGCGCCAGCAGTTTCAGGGCCACTAACTATGGCTACACCTTC. Translation: CASSFRATNYGYTF.